These 29 T cell receptor beta chains share one sample of origin, sequenced in a study of beta chain features in type 1 diabetes (dated by TCRdb to the late 2010s). The method was the immunoSEQ multiplex PCR assay. The entire amount of isolated RNA was reverse transcribed using the High Capacity cDNA Reverse Transcription Kit, so the sequenced TCRB transcripts were expressed ones. In its TCRdb copy, this immuneACCESS table keeps in-frame sequences only and misses some clones. Where compared with another copy, unresolved V genes explain less than half of these, and the others have no known cause. Present in this sample are a few hundred thousand clones, about 15% of which were seen just once. The top ten constitute roughly 0.038% of the sample. Sequencing was performed on naive CD4+ T cells from blood. The sample's cell subset or site, from its label and the paper: true naive CD4+ T cells. The receptor set was obtained from a man aged 25 to 40 in good health.

The J gene is TRBJ2-5, the V gene TRBV7-9; D is unclear. The CDR3 covers 13 residues. V lost 1 base and J 4 bases, leaving 7 bases between the germline ends. Germline CDR1 reads SEHNR; CDR2 reads FQNEAQ (reference sequence). The CDR3 region has the DNA TGTGCCAGCAGCTTAGGCTTCCTAGAGACCCAGTACTTC. Translation: CASSLGFLETQYF.

Comment on this clone: The sample holds other DNA sequences that translate to the same CDR3. This chain uses TRBV27 with TRBJ1-2; D gene uncertain. CDR3 length: 12 amino acids. From germline, CDR1 is MNHEY and CDR2 SMNVEV (reference sequence). The ends were cut back, 3 bases at V and 5 bases at J, with 7 bases in the middle. The CDR3 sequence is CASSFSGYGYTF. CDR3 sequence (DNA): TGTGCCAGCAGTTTTAGTGGTTATGGCTACACCTTC.

This clone was counted a few times. The V and J genes are TRBV29-1 and TRBJ2-5; 7 nucleotides align to TRBD2. This CDR3 is 12 amino acids long. The germline V gene has CDR1 SQVTM and CDR2 ANQGSEA. The V segment lost 6 bases and the J segment 7 bases; nucleotides outside the gene matches: 8. CDR3 region: CSVDQRGGTQYF. CDR3 coding DNA: TGCAGCGTGGACCAGCGGGGTGGGACCCAGTACTTC.

The chain carries TRBV25-1 and TRBJ1-1; D may be TRBD1 (5 bases). Germline CDR1 MGHDK, CDR2 SYGVNS. V lost 5 bases and J lost 11, with 18 bases in between. This CDR3 has 13 residues. CDR3 loop: CASSPGLPQRAFF. DNA of the CDR3: TGTGCCAGCAGTCCGGGGCTTCCTCAGAGGGCTTTCTTT. Together with reference TRBV25-1 and TRBJ1-1, the CDR3 gives the full variable domain: EADIYQTPRYLVIGTGKKITLECSQTMGHDKMYWYQQDPGMELHLIHYSYGVNSTEKGDLSSESTVSRIRTEHFPLTLESARPSHTSQYLCASSPGLPQRAFFGQGTRLTVV.

The chain recombines TRBV7-9 with TRBJ2-3, with D possibly matching TRBD1 (5 bases). The V gene lost 6 bases and the J gene lost 2 bases, with 12 bases spanning the gap. CDR1 SEHNR and CDR2 FQNEAQ come from the germline V gene (reference sequence). The CDR3 loop spans 14 amino acids. The CDR3 region has the DNA TGTGCCAGCAGTTCAGGGCGGCCCACAGATACGCAGTATTTT. Its translation is CASSSGRPTDTQYF.

This clone turned up a few times. The V and J genes are TRBV5-4 and TRBJ2-3, with TRBD2 as a possible D gene (5 bases). The V and J ends lost 2 bases and 5 bases respectively, with 12 bases between them. The germline V gene encodes CDR1 SGHNT and CDR2 YYREEE (reference sequence). This CDR3 spans 14 amino acids. The CDR3 coding sequence is TGTGCCAGCAGCTTTGCAGCGGCTAAAGATACGCAGTATTTT. Encoded protein: CASSFAAAKDTQYF.

In regard to this clone: Other DNA variants within this sample encode the same CDR3. J is TRBJ2-3 and V is TRBV7-9; D not certain. The ends were cut back, 6 bases at V and 6 bases at J, with 10 bases in the middle. The CDR3 is 12 amino acids. CDR1 is SEHNR, CDR2 FQNEAQ, per germline (reference sequence). The CDR3 nucleotides are TGTGCCAGCAGTTCCCGTCTGGATACGCAGTATTTT. Its protein is CASSSRLDTQYF. The entire variable domain, with the rest obtained from reference TRBV7-9 and TRBJ2-3, is as follows: DTGVSQNPRHKITKRGQNVTFRCDPISEHNRLYWYRQTLGQGPEFLTYFQNEAQLEKSRLLSDRFSAERPKGSFSTLEIQRTEQGDSAMYLCASSSRLDTQYFGPGTRLTVL.

The sample holds a few counts of this clone. The rearrangement uses TRBV9 and TRBJ2-1; 10 bases line up with TRBD2. Unmatched junction bases numbered 8, after V lost 5 bases and J lost 0 bases. The germline gives CDR1 SGDLS, CDR2 YYNGEE. The CDR3 has 17 residues. The CDR3 sequence is CASSSSGRGGSYNEQFF. Written as DNA, the CDR3 is TGTGCCAGCAGTTCCAGCGGGAGGGGAGGCTCCTACAATGAGCAGTTCTTC.

This clone was seen only a few times. The genes are TRBV4-1 and TRBJ1-1; D remains unclear. Trimming took 4 bases from V and 1 from J, leaving 13 bases between them. CDR1 MGHRA and CDR2 YSYEKL come from the germline V gene. This CDR3 spans 15 amino acids. CDR3 residues: CASSPGRSTNTEAFF. DNA of the CDR3: TGCGCCAGCAGCCCCGGAAGGTCCACGAACACTGAAGCTTTCTTT.

The chain links TRBV7-2 to TRBJ2-1, with D perhaps TRBD1 (5 bases). Trimming took 3 bases from V and 8 from J, leaving 11 bases between them. The germline CDR1 and CDR2 sequences are SGHTA and FQGNSA. This CDR3 comprises 13 residues. In DNA, the CDR3 is TGTGCCAGCAGCTTCAGGGCGGCCGATGAGCAGTTCTTC. Amino acid sequence: CASSFRAADEQFF.

This clone was picked up a small number of times. This chain joins TRBV5-4 and TRBJ2-2, with 9 bases matching TRBD2. The CDR3 is 16 residues long. Germline trimming cut 0 bases from V and 2 bases from J; bases unmatched to any gene: 2. Germline CDR1 and CDR2: SGHNT and YYREEE (reference sequence). The CDR3 here is CASSLVGTSNTGELFF. The CDR3, as DNA: TGTGCCAGCAGCTTGGTCGGGACTAGCAACACCGGGGAGCTGTTTTTT.

This clone came up a few times. V gene TRBV9 combines with J gene TRBJ1-2; weak D call: TRBD1 (5 bases). The CDR3 length is 15 residues. CDR1 SGDLS and CDR2 YYNGEE come from the germline V gene. V was trimmed by 0 bases and J by 4 bases, leaving 13 bases between them. CDR3 nucleotide sequence: TGTGCCAGCAGCGTAGATAGAGGGACTGGCTATGGCTACACCTTC. Protein product: CASSVDRGTGYGYTF.

The V gene is TRBV13, the J gene TRBJ2-2; D unresolved. This CDR3 has 13 amino acids. Trimming cost V 3 bases and J 6 bases, with 8 bases left between them. Germline values: CDR1 PRHDT, CDR2 FYEKMQ (reference sequence). The chain's CDR3 is CASSFRGSGELFF. CDR3 DNA: TGTGCCAGCAGCTTCCGTGGTTCCGGGGAGCTGTTTTTT. Full variable domain (remainder filled in from reference TRBV13 and TRBJ2-2): AAGVIQSPRHLIKEKRETATLKCYPIPRHDTVYWYQQGPGQDPQFLISFYEKMQSDKGSIPDRFSAQQFSDYHSELNMSSLELGDSALYFCASSFRGSGELFFGEGSRLTVL.

This clone was detected a few times. The gene calls are TRBV6-5 and TRBJ2-3; D is unresolved. There are 13 residues in the CDR3. V lost 6 bases and J 4 bases, leaving 11 bases between the germline ends. Germline lookup yields CDR1 MNHEY and CDR2 SVGAGI. The CDR3 coding sequence is TGTGCCAGCAGGTCCCCCGGCTCAGATACGCAGTATTTT. Its protein is CASRSPGSDTQYF.

The chain has TRBV14 and TRBJ2-5, with D perhaps matching TRBD2 (5 bases). Deletions cut 3 bases from V and 1 base from J, with 12 bases between. The CDR3 is 15 residues long. Germline CDR1 is SGHDN and CDR2 is FVKESK. CDR3 nucleotide sequence: TGTGCCAGCAGCCAGGGAGCGGTTTCCCAAGAGACCCAGTACTTC. Encoded protein: CASSQGAVSQETQYF.

V is TRBV13 and J is TRBJ1-5; no clear D gene. V lost 5 bases to trimming and J lost 4 bases, with 9 bases between them. The CDR3 loop spans 13 amino acids. Germline loops: CDR1 PRHDT, CDR2 FYEKMQ (reference sequence). CDR3 DNA sequence: TGTGCCAGCAGCACTCGACGGAATCAGCCCCAGCATTTT. Its translation is CASSTRRNQPQHF.

This chain uses TRBV4-3 with TRBJ2-5, with 13 bases identical to TRBD2. Per the germline V gene, CDR1 is LGHNA and CDR2 is YSLEER. This CDR3 region has 17 residues. V lost 3 bases to trimming and J lost 5 bases; unmatched junction nucleotides: 9. The CDR3 DNA sequence: TGCGCCAGCAGCCAGGGCTCGGGACTAGCGGGGACGGAGACCCAGTACTTC. It codes for CASSQGSGLAGTETQYF.

This rearrangement joins TRBV7-9 to TRBJ1-1; D remains ambiguous. Germline CDR1 is SEHNR and CDR2 is FQNEAQ (reference sequence). The CDR3 length is 15 residues. The V gene lost 2 bases and the J gene lost 0 bases, with 10 bases spanning the gap. CDR3 DNA: TGTGCCAGCAGCTTAAAACAGCCTATGAACACTGAAGCTTTCTTT. Protein sequence: CASSLKQPMNTEAFF.

The chain links TRBV5-1 to TRBJ2-2; D gene ambiguous. CDR1 SGHRS and CDR2 YFSETQ come from the germline V gene. The germline V and J ends were trimmed by 2 bases and 0 bases, with 11 bases remaining between them. There are 16 residues in the CDR3. CDR3 protein: CASSFGQSTNTGELFF. The CDR3 DNA follows: TGCGCCAGCAGCTTCGGGCAGAGTACGAACACCGGGGAGCTGTTTTTT.

The V gene is TRBV2, the J gene TRBJ2-5, with TRBD2 matching over 10 bases. Germline CDR1 and CDR2: SNHLY and FYNNEI. The CDR3 contains 14 residues. Trimming removed 5 bases from V and 5 bases from J; junction bases left unmatched: 5. The CDR3 nucleotides are TGTGCCAGCAGTCGGACTAGCGGTAGGGAGACCCAGTACTTC. Its translation: CASSRTSGRETQYF.

The gene calls are TRBV7-3 and TRBJ2-3; D is uncertain. The V gene's germline CDR1 is SGHTA and CDR2 FQGTGA. The V and J ends lost 4 bases and 5 bases respectively, with 10 bases between them. This CDR3 spans 13 amino acids. The CDR3 spells CASSSGWRDTQYF. CDR3 sequence (DNA): TGTGCCAGCAGCTCCGGTTGGCGAGATACGCAGTATTTT.

The table lists this clone with a few counts. This rearrangement joins TRBV29-1 to TRBJ1-1; D uncertain. V dropped 4 bases and J dropped 5 bases, with 5 bases sitting between them. The CDR3 has 10 amino acids. The germline V gene encodes CDR1 SQVTM and CDR2 ANQGSEA. For the CDR3, the DNA is TGCAGCGTTGCAACGACTGAAGCTTTCTTT. Its translation is CSVATTEAFF.

In this sample, this clone turned up many times. The chain combines TRBV28 with TRBJ2-4; D is perhaps TRBD2 (5 bases). This CDR3 has 12 amino acids. Trimming cost V 5 bases and J 8 bases, with 10 bases left between them. The germline gives CDR1 MDHEN, CDR2 SYDVKM. This CDR3 reads CASSLKRDIQYF. CDR3 in DNA: TGTGCCAGCAGTCTTAAGAGGGACATTCAGTACTTC.

This clone was seen ten or more times. This chain joins TRBV5-5 and TRBJ1-4; TRBD1 aligns across 7 bases. The trim removed 3 bases at V and 5 bases at J, leaving 7 bases unmatched. This CDR3 is 15 amino acids long. From germline, CDR1 is SGHKS and CDR2 YYEKEE (reference sequence). The DNA of the CDR3 is TGTGCCAGCAGCTCCCACAGGGGTTACAATGAAAAACTGTTTTTT. It yields the protein CASSSHRGYNEKLFF.

The table lists this clone with a few counts. V gene TRBV2 combines with J gene TRBJ2-5; a possible D gene is TRBD2 (6 bases). The ends were cut back, 6 bases at V and 1 base at J, with 12 bases in the middle. From germline, CDR1 is SNHLY and CDR2 FYNNEI. The CDR3 loop spans 14 amino acids. The CDR3: CASREGSSQETQYF. In DNA form, the CDR3 reads TGTGCCAGCAGGGAGGGATCCTCCCAAGAGACCCAGTACTTC.

The table lists this clone with a few counts. This sample includes further DNA sequences coding for the same CDR3. This sequence joins TRBV9 and TRBJ2-7, with D possibly TRBD2 on 5 matching bases. Between the trimmed V and J ends, which lost 0 bases and 0 bases, there was a span of 7 bases. The CDR3 runs 14 residues. Germline assignment: CDR1 SGDLS and CDR2 YYNGEE. In nucleotides, the CDR3 is TGTGCCAGCAGCGTAGCGGGATACTCCTACGAGCAGTACTTC. Amino acid sequence: CASSVAGYSYEQYF.

The V and J genes are TRBV12-2 and TRBJ2-7; no DNA check was done on the table's D call, TRBD1. TRBV12-2 is recorded as a pseudogene. This CDR3 contains 15 residues. DNA for the CDR3: TGTGCAAGTCGCCCTAAAACAGGGGATTCCTACGAGCAGTACTTC. Translation: CASRPKTGDSYEQYF.

This clone was found a few times. The J gene is TRBJ2-4, the V gene TRBV29-1; TRBD1 or TRBD2 may be the D gene (5 bases each). In germline, CDR1 is SQVTM, CDR2 ANQGSEA. The CDR3 runs to 15 residues. V lost 7 bases and J lost 0, with 16 bases in between. Written as DNA, the CDR3 is TGCAGCGCCTCCCGGGACCCCCTAGCCAAAAACATTCAGTACTTC. This sequence encodes CSASRDPLAKNIQYF.

This clone occurred a few times. The CDR3 DNA is TGTGCCAGCAGCTTAAAGGCTAGCGGGACTGAGCAGTTCTTC. Translated, it gives CASSLKASGTEQFF. J is TRBJ2-1 and V is TRBV7-3; 9 bases align to TRBD2. Looked up from germline, CDR1 is SGHTA and CDR2 is FQGTGA. V lost 1 base and J lost 9; bases outside the gene matches: 4. The CDR3 contains 14 residues.